This passage covers 19 T cell receptor beta chains from one sample sequenced in a study of T cell responses to AZD1222 COVID-19 vaccine (dated by TCRdb to the early 2020s). The library was prepared using the immunoSEQ multiplex PCR assay. The table was pulled from immuneACCESS by TCRdb, which kept in-frame rearrangements only. Such tables lose some clones; where checked, under half of the loss comes from unresolved V genes, and the rest has no known cause. The sample includes 60,000 to 75,000 clones, with about 85% observed a single time. The top ten hold approximately 18% of the sample. Interpreted using the paper, the time point label stands for: baseline before first vaccination. This material consisted of peripheral blood, taken on day 0 of AZD1222 vaccination. The receptors here all came from an adult in good health.

The chain joins TRBV6-5 to TRBJ1-2; 8 bases map to TRBD1. Trimming at V came to 6 bases and at J to 8 bases, leaving 8 bases not matched to a gene. The CDR3 is 13 residues long. Germline loops: CDR1 MNHEY, CDR2 SVGAGI. The CDR3 spells CASSFDRGRGYTF. The CDR3 nucleotides read TGTGCCAGCAGCTTCGACAGGGGAAGAGGCTACACCTTC.

The CDR3 reads CAWRSMGEKNTF. The CDR3 DNA reads TGTGCCTGGAGGTCCATGGGGGAAAAAAACACCTTC. This chain uses TRBV30 with TRBJ1-2; D may be TRBD1 (5 bases). Germline V gene data show CDR1 as GTSNPN and CDR2 as SVGIG (reference sequence). V was trimmed by 3 bases and J by 12 bases, leaving 17 bases between them. There are 12 residues in the CDR3.

V usage is TRBV6-5 and J usage is TRBJ1-6, with 9 bases that match TRBD1. The length of the CDR3 is 14 residues. V trimming: 6 bases; J trimming: 7 bases; junction bases outside the gene matches: 4. CDR1 and CDR2 from the germline V gene are MNHEY and SVGAGI. In DNA form, the CDR3 reads TGTGCCAGCAGCCGGGACAGGGTAAATTCACCCCTCCACTTT. It yields the protein CASSRDRVNSPLHF.

The chain carries TRBV28 and TRBJ1-1; the match to TRBD1 covers 7 bases. CDR3 size: 14 residues. CDR1 and CDR2 (germline): MDHEN, SYDVKM. V dropped 5 bases and J dropped 8; count of bases not matched to a gene: 11. CDR3 bases: TGTGCCAGCAGTCAACAGGGAGGGGGCGTGGAAGCTTTCTTT. This gives the protein CASSQQGGGVEAFF.

V gene TRBV29-1 combines with J gene TRBJ2-2, with 7 positions matching TRBD1. CDR3 length: 14 residues. V was clipped by 8 bases and J by 0 bases; unmatched bases: 6. Germline CDR1 SQVTM, CDR2 ANQGSEA. As DNA, the CDR3 is TGCAGCTCCGGACAGGATCCGAACACCGGGGAGCTGTTTTTT. Protein: CSSGQDPNTGELFF.

This clone showed up just once. The V and J genes are TRBV5-1 and TRBJ2-3; D is possibly TRBD1 (5 bases). The germline V gene encodes CDR1 SGHRS and CDR2 YFSETQ. The CDR3 length is 13 residues. Trimming shortened V by 4 bases and J by 2 bases, and 8 bases separated the two germline ends. CDR3 amino acids: CASSDSLTDTQYF. DNA for the CDR3: TGCGCCAGCAGCGACAGCCTCACAGATACGCAGTATTTT. Full variable domain (outside the CDR3, taken from reference TRBV5-1 and TRBJ2-3): KAGVTQTPRYLIKTRGQQVTLSCSPISGHRSVSWYQQTPGQGLQFLFEYFSETQRNKGNFPGRFSGRQFSNSRSEMNVSTLELGDSALYLCASSDSLTDTQYFGPGTRLTVL.

The rearrangement uses TRBV19 and TRBJ1-1, with unresolved D. CDR1 and CDR2 (germline): LNHDA, SQIVND (reference sequence). The CDR3 runs 19 residues. V was trimmed by 1 base and J by 1 base, leaving 22 bases between them. The CDR3 sequence: CASSIGPLSSAGRNTEAFF. CDR3 nucleotides: TGTGCCAGTAGTATAGGCCCCCTTTCGAGCGCAGGACGGAACACTGAAGCTTTCTTT.

The rearrangement uses TRBV27 and TRBJ1-2, with 8 nucleotides matching TRBD1. This CDR3 contains 15 residues. Germline trimming cut 5 bases from V and 4 bases from J; bases unmatched to any gene: 9. Germline CDR1 reads MNHEY; CDR2 reads SMNVEV (reference sequence). CDR3 sequence (DNA): TGTGCCAGCAGTCTCCTCGGACAGGGTACCTATGGCTACACCTTC. It codes for CASSLLGQGTYGYTF.

V usage is TRBV9 and J usage is TRBJ1-4; 12 positions agree with TRBD1. The CDR3 loop spans 17 amino acids. The germline gives CDR1 SGDLS, CDR2 YYNGEE. V was clipped by 3 bases and J by 7 bases; unmatched bases: 10. CDR3: CASSGPPGQGASEKLFF. For the CDR3, the DNA is TGTGCCAGCAGCGGACCACCGGGACAGGGGGCGAGTGAAAAACTGTTTTTT.

The chain links TRBV7-2 to TRBJ1-4; D is unresolved. Germline loops: CDR1 SGHTA, CDR2 FQGNSA. Trimming cost V 2 bases and J 3 bases, with 7 bases left between them. The length of the CDR3 is 14 residues. Here the CDR3 reads CASSLSGPNEKLFF. The CDR3 nucleotides are TGTGCCAGCAGCTTAAGCGGCCCTAATGAAAAACTGTTTTTT.

The chain recombines TRBV7-2 with TRBJ2-5, with D uncertain. In germline, CDR1 is SGHTA, CDR2 FQGNSA. The CDR3 loop spans 14 amino acids. Trimming left V 3 bases short and J 3 bases short, with 11 bases between. The CDR3 here is CASSLGRRKETQYF. In DNA, the CDR3 is TGTGCCAGCAGCTTGGGTCGTCGGAAAGAGACCCAGTACTTC.

The chain employs TRBV28 and TRBJ1-5, with a possible D match to TRBD1 (5 bases). From germline, CDR1 is MDHEN and CDR2 SYDVKM. The length of the CDR3 is 14 residues. V gave up 6 bases and J gave up 3 bases, with 12 bases separating them. DNA for the CDR3: TGTGCCAGCAGAAACGACAGAAACAATCAGCCCCAGCATTTT. It encodes CASRNDRNNQPQHF.

This clone came up once. The chain uses TRBV28 and TRBJ1-4, with D perhaps TRBD1 (6 bases). The V gene lost 3 bases and the J gene lost 7 bases, with 12 bases spanning the gap. This CDR3 has 14 residues. Germline CDR1 MDHEN, CDR2 SYDVKM. The CDR3 DNA reads TGTGCCAGCAGTTTGGTCAGGGGATTTGAAAAACTGTTTTTT. Its protein is CASSLVRGFEKLFF. Variable domain in full (rest from reference TRBV28 and TRBJ1-4): DVKVTQSSRYLVKRTGEKVFLECVQDMDHENMFWYRQDPGLGLRLIYFSYDVKMKEKGDIPEGYSVSREKKERFSLILESASTNQTSMYLCASSLVRGFEKLFFGSGTQLSVL.

V gene TRBV29-1 combines with J gene TRBJ2-7; TRBD2 is a possible D gene (6 bases). CDR3 length: 11 residues. Per germline, CDR1 SQVTM and CDR2 ANQGSEA. Deletions cut 4 bases from V and 3 bases from J, with 7 bases between. The CDR3 spells CSVGEVYEQYF. CDR3 sequence (DNA): TGCAGCGTTGGGGAGGTCTACGAGCAGTACTTC.

The count of this clone is one. The CDR3 DNA reads TGTGCCAGCAGTTTTGTGAACACCATATATTTT. Protein product: CASSFVNTIYF. This sequence joins TRBV12-3 or TRBV12-4 and TRBJ1-3; D unclear. This CDR3 has 11 residues. V lost 3 bases, J lost 7 bases, and 4 bases lay in between.

V and J are TRBV19 and TRBJ1-4; D possibly corresponds to TRBD1 (5 bases). V lost 6 bases and J 5 bases, leaving 16 bases between the germline ends. In germline, CDR1 is LNHDA, CDR2 SQIVND (reference sequence). This CDR3 has 15 residues. CDR3 DNA: TGTGCCAGTAGAAAGACAGAACTCGAAAATGAAAAACTGTTTTTT. Translating gives CASRKTELENEKLFF.

The V gene is TRBV27, the J gene TRBJ1-1; the match to TRBD1 covers 8 bases. Unmatched junction bases numbered 7, after V lost 2 bases and J lost 5 bases. Germline CDR1 reads MNHEY; CDR2 reads SMNVEV (reference sequence). The CDR3 consists of 15 residues. In DNA, the CDR3 is TGTGCCAGCAGTTTACGTCCAGGGGGCGAAACTGAAGCTTTCTTT. Protein product: CASSLRPGGETEAFF.

The genes are TRBV4-1 and TRBJ1-5, with D possibly TRBD1 on 5 matching bases. V gave up 3 bases and J gave up 5 bases, with 14 bases separating them. The V gene's germline CDR1 is MGHRA and CDR2 YSYEKL. The CDR3 covers 15 residues. CDR3 sequence: CASSQGGTGDQPQHF. Here the CDR3 DNA reads TGCGCCAGCAGCCAGGGCGGGACCGGCGATCAGCCCCAGCATTTT.

The chain links TRBV9 to TRBJ1-2; possibly TRBD1 for D (5 bases). Trimming shortened V by 0 bases and J by 0 bases, and 9 bases separated the two germline ends. The CDR3 loop spans 15 amino acids. The germline V gene has CDR1 SGDLS and CDR2 YYNGEE. Written as DNA, the CDR3 is TGTGCCAGCAGCGTAGGTGGGGCAGCTAACTATGGCTACACCTTC. As protein: CASSVGGAANYGYTF.